What follows are 18 T cell receptor beta chains derived from one specimen sequenced in a study of cytomegalovirus exposure and HLA in healthy donors. Vbeta (60) and Jbeta (13) primers were used in the PCR. Libraries were prepared by immunoSEQ multiplex PCR; TCRdb keeps only in-frame clonotypes and omits some of them. The sample contains more than 150,000 clones, roughly 80% of which appear only once. The sequenced material came from PBMCs. These receptors were taken from a man aged 50-59 years in good health and CMV-seronegative.

The J gene is TRBJ1-5, the V gene TRBV27; 8 bases fit TRBD1. CDR1 and CDR2 from the germline V gene are MNHEY and SMNVEV (reference sequence). V lost 6 bases, J lost 7 bases, and 8 bases stayed unmatched. This CDR3 has 14 amino acids. The CDR3 reads CASRDRARSQPQHF. In nucleotides, the CDR3 is TGTGCCAGCAGGGACAGGGCCCGGAGCCAGCCCCAGCATTTT.

The chain couples TRBV4-1 to TRBJ1-2; no definite D call. Germline V gives CDR1 MGHRA, CDR2 YSYEKL. V dropped 0 bases and J dropped 8 bases, with 16 bases sitting between them. This CDR3 has 15 amino acids. The CDR3 nucleotides read TGCGCCAGCAGCCAAGATCCCCAGAAGACCGGGGGCTACACCTTC. It codes for CASSQDPQKTGGYTF.

This chain joins TRBV6-5 and TRBJ1-6; D gene ambiguous. The germline V and J ends were trimmed by 7 bases and 1 base, with 2 bases remaining between them. Germline V gives CDR1 MNHEY, CDR2 SVGAGI. This CDR3 is 12 amino acids long. CDR3 coding DNA: TGTGCCAGCATATCCTATAATTCACCCCTCCACTTT. Translation: CASISYNSPLHF.

The rearrangement links TRBV6-5 to TRBJ1-2; TRBD1 agrees at 9 bases. The CDR3 totals 16 residues. CDR1 is MNHEY and CDR2 is SVGAGI in the germline V gene. The J segment lost 7 bases and the V segment lost 0 bases, leaving 9 bases of the junction unmatched. CDR3 bases: TGTGCCAGCAGTTACTCGAGAAGACAGGGGGTAGGTGGCTACACCTTC. It encodes CASSYSRRQGVGGYTF.

The CDR3 sequence is CAISEGQNSNQPQHF. As DNA, the CDR3 is TGTGCCATCAGTGAGGGACAGAATAGCAATCAGCCCCAGCATTTT. The chain recombines TRBV10-3 with TRBJ1-5, with a possible D match to TRBD1 (6 bases). The V end lost 2 bases, the J end lost 0 bases, and 8 bases lay between the germline ends. The CDR3 runs to 15 residues. From germline, CDR1 is ENHRY and CDR2 SYGVKD.

The chain links TRBV5-5 to TRBJ2-5; D might be TRBD1 (5 bases). CDR1 SGHKS and CDR2 YYEKEE come from the germline V gene (reference sequence). The CDR3 runs to 13 residues. The V end lost 0 bases, the J end lost 3 bases, and 6 bases lay between the germline ends. CDR3 nucleotides: TGTGCCAGCAGCTTGGAAGGGGAAGAGACCCAGTACTTC. Residues: CASSLEGEETQYF. The full variable domain, with the rest looked up from reference TRBV5-5 and TRBJ2-5, is DAGVTQSPTHLIKTRGQQVTLRCSPISGHKSVSWYQQVLGQGPQFIFQYYEKEERGRGNFPDRFSARQFPNYSSELNVNALLLGDSALYLCASSLEGEETQYFGPGTRLLVL.

V is TRBV15 and J is TRBJ2-2; possible D gene TRBD1, 6 bases. The CDR3 has 13 residues. V gave up 5 bases and J gave up 4 bases, with 8 bases separating them. Germline loops: CDR1 LNHNV, CDR2 YYDKDF (reference sequence). Here the CDR3 DNA reads TGTGCCACCAGCGGGGGCCTCACCGGGGAGCTGTTTTTT. It translates to CATSGGLTGELFF.

The chain recombines TRBV27 with TRBJ2-3; D is perhaps TRBD1 (5 bases). V lost 6 bases and J lost 1, with 17 bases in between. The CDR3 consists of 16 residues. Germline assignment: CDR1 MNHEY and CDR2 SMNVEV (reference sequence). CDR3 residues: CASRTPRVEGTDTQYF. The DNA of the CDR3 is TGTGCCAGCAGGACCCCCAGGGTCGAGGGCACAGATACGCAGTATTTT.

There are a few counts of this clone. The chain has TRBV7-8 and TRBJ2-4; TRBD2 matches at 11 bases. The CDR3 is 15 amino acids. The V gene's germline CDR1 is SGHVS and CDR2 FQNEAQ. The V gene end was trimmed by 6 bases and the J gene end by 8 bases; junction bases not matched to a gene: 9. The CDR3 reads CASRGFSGGADIQYF. In DNA, the CDR3 is TGTGCCAGCAGGGGATTTAGCGGGGGGGCGGACATTCAGTACTTC.

This chain connects TRBV29-1 to TRBJ2-7; D unresolved. Germline loops: CDR1 SQVTM, CDR2 ANQGSEA. Trimming left V 4 bases short and J 2 bases short, with 9 bases between. The CDR3 consists of 12 residues. The CDR3 loop is CSVVTETYEQYF. For the CDR3, the DNA is TGCAGCGTTGTAACTGAAACCTACGAGCAGTACTTC.

This clone turned up a few times. The gene calls are TRBV25-1 and TRBJ2-2, with D maybe TRBD2 (6 bases). The CDR3 is 15 residues long. Trimming removed 4 bases from V and 3 bases from J, with 12 bases in between. Germline V gives CDR1 MGHDK, CDR2 SYGVNS. Here the CDR3 reads CASSGAGGHTGELFF. For the CDR3, the DNA is TGTGCCAGCAGTGGGGCCGGGGGACACACCGGGGAGCTGTTTTTT. Looking up the rest from reference TRBV25-1 and TRBJ2-2 gives the full variable domain: EADIYQTPRYLVIGTGKKITLECSQTMGHDKMYWYQQDPGMELHLIHYSYGVNSTEKGDLSSESTVSRIRTEHFPLTLESARPSHTSQYLCASSGAGGHTGELFFGEGSRLTVL.

This clone was counted only a few times. This chain links TRBV4-3 with TRBJ1-2, with TRBD1 as a possible D gene (5 bases). The V gene's germline CDR1 is LGHNA and CDR2 YSLEER. V was clipped by 3 bases and J by 1 base, with 15 bases between them. The CDR3 is made up of 16 amino acids. For the CDR3, the DNA is TGCGCCAGCAGCCACACCCCGGGACTTTTTAACTATGGCTACACCTTC. Its protein is CASSHTPGLFNYGYTF.

This clone was found once. This specimen includes other DNA sequences encoding the same CDR3. The rearrangement links TRBV6-5 to TRBJ2-7; D unclear. The V gene lost 6 bases and the J gene lost 2 bases, with 14 bases spanning the gap. CDR1 MNHEY and CDR2 SVGAGI come from the germline V gene. The CDR3 sequence is 14 residues long. The CDR3 region has the DNA TGTGCCAGCAGCTACAGTGGTACTACCTACGAGCAGTACTTC. Protein: CASSYSGTTYEQYF.

This chain joins TRBV27 and TRBJ2-5, with 8 bases matching TRBD1. This CDR3 has 15 amino acids. The junction had 11 bases not matched to a gene; V was cut back by 6 bases and J by 5 bases. Germline values: CDR1 MNHEY, CDR2 SMNVEV (reference sequence). CDR3 sequence: CASSRGQDRAETQYF. The CDR3 bases are TGTGCCAGCAGCCGGGGCCAGGACAGGGCTGAGACCCAGTACTTC.

The rearrangement links TRBV9 to TRBJ1-4; 8 bases fit TRBD1. Germline V lookup: CDR1 SGDLS, CDR2 YYNGEE. Trimming took 0 bases from V and 7 from J; bases not matched to a gene: 2. The CDR3 consists of 14 residues. The CDR3 spells CASSVGGQGEKLFF. Written as DNA, the CDR3 is TGTGCCAGCAGCGTAGGCGGACAGGGTGAAAAACTGTTTTTT. The full variable domain, its missing parts supplied by reference TRBV9 and TRBJ1-4, is DSGVTQTPKHLITATGQRVTLRCSPRSGDLSVYWYQQSLDQGLQFLIQYYNGEERAKGNILERFSAQQFPDLHSELNLSSLELGDSALYFCASSVGGQGEKLFFGSGTQLSVL.

V gene TRBV11-2 combines with J gene TRBJ2-4; D is undetermined. Trimming took off 0 bases at V and 0 bases at J, with 9 bases between the two ends. The germline V gene has CDR1 SGHAT and CDR2 FQNNGV. The CDR3 extends over 16 amino acids. CDR3 loop: CASSLEQLLAKNIQYF. CDR3 bases: TGTGCCAGCAGCTTAGAACAGCTACTAGCCAAAAACATTCAGTACTTC.

The chain joins TRBV9 to TRBJ2-6; D is ambiguous. CDR3 length equals 14 residues. V gave up 4 bases and J gave up 2 bases, with 7 bases separating them. Germline CDR1 is SGDLS and CDR2 is YYNGEE. The DNA for the CDR3 is TGTGCCAGCAGCCTCGGTCCTGGGGCCAACGTCCTGACTTTC. Its protein product is CASSLGPGANVLTF. Looking up the rest from reference TRBV9 and TRBJ2-6 gives the full variable domain: DSGVTQTPKHLITATGQRVTLRCSPRSGDLSVYWYQQSLDQGLQFLIQYYNGEERAKGNILERFSAQQFPDLHSELNLSSLELGDSALYFCASSLGPGANVLTFGAGSRLTVL.

This rearrangement joins TRBV18 to TRBJ2-7, with D possibly matching TRBD1 (6 bases). The CDR3 covers 13 residues. Trimming pared 4 bases from V and 5 bases from J, leaving 12 bases between. Looked up from germline, CDR1 is KGHSH and CDR2 is LQKENI. CDR3 loop: CASSLNRENEQYF. CDR3 bases: TGTGCCAGCTCACTCAACAGGGAAAACGAGCAGTACTTC.